Detailed here is one T cell receptor (beta chain). This sample is drawn from a study of T cell responses to AZD1222 COVID-19 vaccine. Assay: immunoSEQ multiplex PCR; the TCRdb copy retains only in-frame clones and omits some. The sample holds roughly 140,000 clones; about 91% are singletons and the top ten take less than 2.5%. CDR1 SGHAT and CDR2 FQNNGV come from the germline V gene. V was trimmed by 6 bases and J by 5 bases, leaving 10 bases between them. CDR3 length: 12 amino acids. Source: peripheral blood, taken on day 0 of AZD1222 vaccination. This sequence originates from an adult in good health. V and J are TRBV11-2 and TRBJ2-5; D is perhaps TRBD2 (5 bases). CDR3 sequence reads: CASRVSGETQYF. In nucleotides, the CDR3 is TGTGCCAGCAGGGTCTCGGGGGAGACCCAGTACTTC.